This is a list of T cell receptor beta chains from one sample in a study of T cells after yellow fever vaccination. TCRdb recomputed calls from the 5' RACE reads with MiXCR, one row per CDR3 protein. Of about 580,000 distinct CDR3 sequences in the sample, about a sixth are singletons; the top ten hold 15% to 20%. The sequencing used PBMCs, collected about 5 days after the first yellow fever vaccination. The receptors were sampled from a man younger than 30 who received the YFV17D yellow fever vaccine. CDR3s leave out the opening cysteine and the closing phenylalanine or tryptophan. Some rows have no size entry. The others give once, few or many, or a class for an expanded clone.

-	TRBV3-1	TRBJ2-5	ASSQATQY
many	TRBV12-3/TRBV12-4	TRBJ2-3	ASSLPAGYTDTQY
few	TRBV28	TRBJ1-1	ASSPPRWRGSGSPEAF
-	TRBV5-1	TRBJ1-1	ASSLGQNEAF
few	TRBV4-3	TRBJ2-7	ASSQDVSSYEQY
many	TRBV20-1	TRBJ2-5	SARDPGGAGEGTQY
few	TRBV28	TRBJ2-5	ASSFRDRGTQY
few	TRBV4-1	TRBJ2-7	ASSPRGSAYEQY
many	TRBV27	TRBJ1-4	ASSLGEATNEKLF
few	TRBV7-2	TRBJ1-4	ASSLVGSAGEKLF
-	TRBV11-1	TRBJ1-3	ASSLGGNGDSRTYTIY
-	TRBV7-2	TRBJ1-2	ASSPQGGGNYGYT
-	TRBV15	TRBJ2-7	ATSNLGEQY
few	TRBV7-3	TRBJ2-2	ASSPKPGTGTGELF
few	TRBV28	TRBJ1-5	ASSLLLQPQH
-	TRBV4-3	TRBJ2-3	ASSQASAFSSSTDTQY
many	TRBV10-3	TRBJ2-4	AISGTSGKNIQY
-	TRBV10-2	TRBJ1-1	ASRTPGTEAF
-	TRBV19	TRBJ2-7	ASSLPGTAVYEQY
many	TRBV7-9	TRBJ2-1	ASSLVHHNEQF
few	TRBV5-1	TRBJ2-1	ASTRRLGGEDEQF
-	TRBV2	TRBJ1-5	ASMLQGGGQPQH
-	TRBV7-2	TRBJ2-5	ASSLGGAGGETQY
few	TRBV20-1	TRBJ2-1	SPAPANEQF
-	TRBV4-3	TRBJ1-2	ASSLGPGARGYT
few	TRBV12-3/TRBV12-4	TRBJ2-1	ASSWPSNEQF
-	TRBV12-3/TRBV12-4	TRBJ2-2	ASSSTGLGNTGELF
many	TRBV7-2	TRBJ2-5	ASTIGGGRVTQY
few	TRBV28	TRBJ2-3	ASSVTSGGADTQY
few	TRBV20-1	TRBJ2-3	SAQVRGIDTQY
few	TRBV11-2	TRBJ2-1	ASILEGDVWSYNEQF
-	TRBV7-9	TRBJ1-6	ASSWGSALH
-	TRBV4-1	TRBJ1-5	ASSQTGGGQPQH
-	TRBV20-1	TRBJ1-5	SAGQGDQPQH
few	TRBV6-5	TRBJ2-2	ASSYDGTDGELF
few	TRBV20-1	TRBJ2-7	SASGTDHYEQY
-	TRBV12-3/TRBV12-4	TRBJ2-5	ASGRDRQETQY
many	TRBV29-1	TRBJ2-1	SVKLQGVKYIEQF
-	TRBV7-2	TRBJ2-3	ASSPAGSSTDTQY
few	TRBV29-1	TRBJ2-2	GGYNTGELF
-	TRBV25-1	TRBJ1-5	ASSEGQRTQPQH
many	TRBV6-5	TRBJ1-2	ASSQTDYGYT
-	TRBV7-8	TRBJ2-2	ASSSRIADNTGELF
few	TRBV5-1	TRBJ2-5	ASSGGLAGETQY
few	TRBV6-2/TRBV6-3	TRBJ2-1	ASSLRAADGNEQF
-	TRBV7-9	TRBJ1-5	ASSPRAVGQPQH
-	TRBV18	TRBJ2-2	ASSPPGVVNTGELF
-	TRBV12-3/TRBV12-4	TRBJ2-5	ASSAPSRGPPTKTQY
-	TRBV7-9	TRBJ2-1	ASSLVLALGEQF
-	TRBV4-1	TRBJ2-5	ASSQVQGRETQY
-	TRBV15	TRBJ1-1	ATSRDPGGMAF
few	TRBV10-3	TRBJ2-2	AIKDVRSSVSGELF
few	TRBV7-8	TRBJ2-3	ASSLNSRGDTQY
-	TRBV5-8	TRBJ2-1	ASRLAGGSNEQF
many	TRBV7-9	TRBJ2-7	ASSFGASYEQY
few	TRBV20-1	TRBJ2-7	SAREGLGSYEQY
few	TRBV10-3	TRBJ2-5	ATNQGAEETQY
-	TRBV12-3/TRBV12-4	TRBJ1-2	ASQVGGVGYT
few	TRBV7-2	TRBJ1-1	ASSLEGANGVRAF